Given below is one T cell receptor (beta chain) in context. Antigen specificity is unknown. The sample belongs to a study of shared clonotypes between healthy human individuals. Points from the study as a whole: What rarefaction showed was incomplete sorted-subset sequencing despite large depth.

In germline, CDR1 is MGHRA, CDR2 YSYEKL. With 0 bases clipped from V and 1 base from J, the junction kept 6 bases outside the gene matches. The CDR3 runs to 19 residues. Some clones are missing from TCRdb's copy, which holds only in-frame ones; the method was immunoSEQ multiplex PCR. The table has approximately 2.3 million clones, just over 90% seen once. Donors were healthy HIV-negative adults without recent acute infections or vaccinations. Sequencing used naive CD4+ T cells from PBMCs. As to subset: CD45RA+ positively selected. This TCR derives from a man aged 18 to 30 in good health. Some clones in this sample may be carry-over from other donors' samples. This sequence joins TRBV4-1 and TRBJ2-6; the match to TRBD1 covers 10 bases. The CDR3 protein is CASSQDPGQGFSGANVLTF. CDR3 sequence (DNA): TGCGCCAGCAGCCAAGATCCGGGACAGGGGTTTTCTGGGGCCAACGTCCTGACTTTC.